This T cell receptor (beta chain) derives from a study of blood T cell repertoires in COVID-19. Measured with immunoSEQ multiplex PCR; TCRdb has only the in-frame clones, and not every one. Among more than 60,000 clones listed, 65% to 85% were seen once. V lost 1 base to trimming and J lost 7 bases, with 13 bases between them. In germline, CDR1 is MGHDK, CDR2 SYGVNS. The CDR3 runs 15 residues. The sequencing input was peripheral blood. This clonotype originated in a human donor in a cohort sampled during active COVID-19. The rearrangement joins TRBV25-1 to TRBJ2-2; D remains ambiguous. CDR3 DNA sequence: TGTGCCAGCAGTGAATGGGCAGATTGGTACGGGGAGCTGTTTTTT. Protein sequence: CASSEWADWYGELFF.